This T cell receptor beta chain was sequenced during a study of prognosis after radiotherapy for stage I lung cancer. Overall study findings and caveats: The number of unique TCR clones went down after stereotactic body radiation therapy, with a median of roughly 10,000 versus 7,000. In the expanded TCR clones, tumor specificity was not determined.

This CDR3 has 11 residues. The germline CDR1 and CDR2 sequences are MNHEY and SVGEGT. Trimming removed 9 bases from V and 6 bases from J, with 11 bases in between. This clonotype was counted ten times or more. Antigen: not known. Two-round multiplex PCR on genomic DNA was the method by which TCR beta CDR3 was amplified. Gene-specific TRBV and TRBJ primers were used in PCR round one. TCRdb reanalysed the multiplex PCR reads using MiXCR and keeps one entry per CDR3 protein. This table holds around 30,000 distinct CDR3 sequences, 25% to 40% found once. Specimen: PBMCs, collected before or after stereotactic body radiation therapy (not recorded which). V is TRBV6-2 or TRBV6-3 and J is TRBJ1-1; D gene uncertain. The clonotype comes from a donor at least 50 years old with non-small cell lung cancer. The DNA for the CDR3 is TGTGCCAGTGGGGTTATGGCTGAAGCTTTCTTT. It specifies CASGVMAEAFF.